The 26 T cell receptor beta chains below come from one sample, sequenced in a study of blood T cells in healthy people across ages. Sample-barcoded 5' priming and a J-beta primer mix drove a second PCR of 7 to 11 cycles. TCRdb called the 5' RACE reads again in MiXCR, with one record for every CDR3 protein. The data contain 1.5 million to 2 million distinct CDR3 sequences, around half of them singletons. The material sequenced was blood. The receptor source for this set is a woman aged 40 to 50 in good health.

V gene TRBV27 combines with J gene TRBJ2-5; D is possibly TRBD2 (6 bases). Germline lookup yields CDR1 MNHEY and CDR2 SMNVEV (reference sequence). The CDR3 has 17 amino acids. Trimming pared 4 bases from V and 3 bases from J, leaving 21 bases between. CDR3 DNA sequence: TGTGCCAGCAGTTACGGTAGCGGTCCGGGACGAAAAGAGACCCAGTACTTC. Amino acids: CASSYGSGPGRKETQYF.

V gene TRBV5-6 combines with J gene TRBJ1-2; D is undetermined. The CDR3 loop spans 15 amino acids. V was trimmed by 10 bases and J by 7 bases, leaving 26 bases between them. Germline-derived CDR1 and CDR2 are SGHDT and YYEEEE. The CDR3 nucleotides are TGTGCCGGTCCCGGGAAAGCATTATCCTCTAGTGGCTACACCTTC. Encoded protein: CAGPGKALSSSGYTF.

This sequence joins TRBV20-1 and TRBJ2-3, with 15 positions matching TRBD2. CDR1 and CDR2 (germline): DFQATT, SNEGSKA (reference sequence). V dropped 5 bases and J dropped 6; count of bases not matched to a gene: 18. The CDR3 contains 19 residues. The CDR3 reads CSAGGSGTSGGIAWDTQYF. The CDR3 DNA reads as TGCAGTGCTGGAGGCTCCGGGACTAGCGGGGGGATCGCTTGGGATACGCAGTATTTT.

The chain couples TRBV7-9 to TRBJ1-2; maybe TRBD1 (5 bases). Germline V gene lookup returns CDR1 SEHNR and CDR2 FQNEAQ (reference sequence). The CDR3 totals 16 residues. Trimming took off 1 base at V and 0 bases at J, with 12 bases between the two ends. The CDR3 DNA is TGTGCCAGCAGCTTAGGGGACCGGGTACCTAACTATGGCTACACCTTC. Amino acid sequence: CASSLGDRVPNYGYTF.

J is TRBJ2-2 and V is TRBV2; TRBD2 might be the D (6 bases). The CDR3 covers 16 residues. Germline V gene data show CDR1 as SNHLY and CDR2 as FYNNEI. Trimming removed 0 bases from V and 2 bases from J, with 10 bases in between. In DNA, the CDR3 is TGTGCCAGCAGTGAAGCGGGACTCCCAAACACCGGGGAGCTGTTTTTT. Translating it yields CASSEAGLPNTGELFF.

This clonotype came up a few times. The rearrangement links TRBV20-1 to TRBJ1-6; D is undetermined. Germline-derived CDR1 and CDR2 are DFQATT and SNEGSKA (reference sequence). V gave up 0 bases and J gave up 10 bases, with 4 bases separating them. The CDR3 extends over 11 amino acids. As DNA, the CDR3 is TGCAGTGCTAGAGAGGAATCACCCCTCCACTTT. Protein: CSAREESPLHF.

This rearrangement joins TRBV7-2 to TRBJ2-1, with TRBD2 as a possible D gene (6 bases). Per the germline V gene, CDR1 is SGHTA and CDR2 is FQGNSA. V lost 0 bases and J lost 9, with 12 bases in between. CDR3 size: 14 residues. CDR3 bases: TGTGCCAGCAGCTTAGCTGGCGGGGAGAGTGAGCAGTTCTTC. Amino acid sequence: CASSLAGGESEQFF.

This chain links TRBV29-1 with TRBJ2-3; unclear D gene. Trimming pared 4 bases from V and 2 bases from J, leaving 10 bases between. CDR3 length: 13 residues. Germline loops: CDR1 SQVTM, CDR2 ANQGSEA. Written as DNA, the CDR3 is TGCAGCGTTGGAGGCATCTTCACAGATACGCAGTATTTT. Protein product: CSVGGIFTDTQYF.

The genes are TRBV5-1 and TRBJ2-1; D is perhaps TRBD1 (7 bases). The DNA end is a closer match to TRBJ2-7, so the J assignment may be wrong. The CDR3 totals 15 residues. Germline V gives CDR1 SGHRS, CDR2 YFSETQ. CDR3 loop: CASSSAGQPYNEQYF. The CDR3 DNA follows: TGCGCCAGCAGCTCTGCGGGACAGCCCTACAATGAGCAGTACTTC.

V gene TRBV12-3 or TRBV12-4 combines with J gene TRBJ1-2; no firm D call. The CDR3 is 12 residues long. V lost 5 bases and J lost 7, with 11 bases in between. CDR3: CASSGEMGGYTF. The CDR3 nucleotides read TGTGCCAGCAGTGGGGAGATGGGTGGCTACACCTTC.

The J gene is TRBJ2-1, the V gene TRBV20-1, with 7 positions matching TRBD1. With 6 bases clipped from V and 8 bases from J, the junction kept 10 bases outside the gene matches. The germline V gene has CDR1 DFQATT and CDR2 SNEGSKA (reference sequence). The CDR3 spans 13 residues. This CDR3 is CSAVRGRPDEQFF. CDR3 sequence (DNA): TGCAGTGCGGTGAGGGGGCGCCCAGATGAGCAGTTCTTC.

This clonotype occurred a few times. CDR3 DNA sequence: TGTGCCAGCAGCCAGTTCAGGTCCTTAGCGGGGGACCACAATGAGCAGTTCTTC. Translation gives CASSQFRSLAGDHNEQFF. The chain links TRBV3-1 to TRBJ2-1; 9 bases agree with TRBD2. J was trimmed by 5 bases and V by 3 bases; bases with no gene match: 14. The CDR3 length is 18 residues. Germline V CDR1 and CDR2: LGHDT, YNNKEL (reference sequence).

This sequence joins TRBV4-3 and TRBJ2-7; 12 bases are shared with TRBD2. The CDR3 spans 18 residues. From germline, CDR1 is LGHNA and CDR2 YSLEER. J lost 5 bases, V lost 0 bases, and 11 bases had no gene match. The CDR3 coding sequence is TGCGCCAGCAGCCAAGATCCCTGGCCTAGCGGGGGGGTGAACGAGCAGTACTTC. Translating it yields CASSQDPWPSGGVNEQYF.

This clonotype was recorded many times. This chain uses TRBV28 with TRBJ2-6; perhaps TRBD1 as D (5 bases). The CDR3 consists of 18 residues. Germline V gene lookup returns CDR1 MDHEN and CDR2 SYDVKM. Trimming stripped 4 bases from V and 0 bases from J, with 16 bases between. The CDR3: CASSSAGRAISGANVLTF. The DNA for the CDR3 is TGTGCCAGCAGTTCCGCCGGCAGGGCAATCTCTGGGGCCAACGTCCTGACTTTC.

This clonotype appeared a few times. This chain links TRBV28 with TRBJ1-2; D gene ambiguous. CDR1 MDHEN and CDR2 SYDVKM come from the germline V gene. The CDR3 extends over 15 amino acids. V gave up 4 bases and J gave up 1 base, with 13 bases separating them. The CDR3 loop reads CASSSQREVNYGYTF. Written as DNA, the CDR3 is TGTGCCAGCAGTTCCCAACGTGAAGTTAACTATGGCTACACCTTC.

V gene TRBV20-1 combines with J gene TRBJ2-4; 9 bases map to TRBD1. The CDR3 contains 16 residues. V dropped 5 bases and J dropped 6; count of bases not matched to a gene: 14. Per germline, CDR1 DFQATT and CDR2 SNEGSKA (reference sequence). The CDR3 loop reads CSAPTDRDRVVNIQYF. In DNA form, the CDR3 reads TGCAGTGCTCCCACCGACCGGGACAGGGTTGTAAACATTCAGTACTTC.

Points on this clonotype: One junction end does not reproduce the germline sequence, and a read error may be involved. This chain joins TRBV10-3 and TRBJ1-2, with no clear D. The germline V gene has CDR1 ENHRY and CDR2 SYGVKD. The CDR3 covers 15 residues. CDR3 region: CAVSEQEASVYGYTF. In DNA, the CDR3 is TGTGCCGTCAGTGAGCAGGAGGCCAGTGTCTATGGCTACACCTTC.

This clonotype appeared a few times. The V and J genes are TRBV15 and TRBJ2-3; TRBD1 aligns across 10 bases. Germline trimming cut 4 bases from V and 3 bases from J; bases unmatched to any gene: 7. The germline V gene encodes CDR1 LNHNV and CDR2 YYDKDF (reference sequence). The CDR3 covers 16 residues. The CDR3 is CATSNPRDRGTDTQYF. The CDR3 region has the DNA TGTGCCACCAGCAACCCCCGGGACAGGGGAACAGATACGCAGTATTTT.

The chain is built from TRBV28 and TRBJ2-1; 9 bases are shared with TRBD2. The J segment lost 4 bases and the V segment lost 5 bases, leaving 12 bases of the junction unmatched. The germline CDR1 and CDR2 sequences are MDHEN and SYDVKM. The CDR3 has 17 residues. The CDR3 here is CASSPPLAGEIYNEQFF. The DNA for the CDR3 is TGTGCCAGCAGTCCCCCCTTAGCGGGGGAGATTTACAATGAGCAGTTCTTC.

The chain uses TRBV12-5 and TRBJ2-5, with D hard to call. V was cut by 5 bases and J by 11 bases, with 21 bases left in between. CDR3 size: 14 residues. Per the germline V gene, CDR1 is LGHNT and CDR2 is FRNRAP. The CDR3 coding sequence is TGTGCTAGTGGTGTACCCCCATTGACGTTGGAGCAGTACTTC. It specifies CASGVPPLTLEQYF.

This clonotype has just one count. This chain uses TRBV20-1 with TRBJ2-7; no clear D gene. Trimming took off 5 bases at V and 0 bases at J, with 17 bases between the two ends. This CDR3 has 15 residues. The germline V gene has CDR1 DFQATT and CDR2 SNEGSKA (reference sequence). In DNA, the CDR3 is TGCAGTGCTCCCTCGTCGGACGGTAGCTCCTACGAGCAGTACTTC. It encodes CSAPSSDGSSYEQYF.

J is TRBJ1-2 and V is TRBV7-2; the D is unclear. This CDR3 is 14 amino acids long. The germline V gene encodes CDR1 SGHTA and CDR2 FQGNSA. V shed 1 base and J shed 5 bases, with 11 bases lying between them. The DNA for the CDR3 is TGTGCCAGCAGCTTAGTTTCCCCCCAGTATGGCTACACCTTC. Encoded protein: CASSLVSPQYGYTF. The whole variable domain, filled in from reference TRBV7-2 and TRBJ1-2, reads GAGVSQSPSNKVTEKGKDVELRCDPISGHTALYWYRQSLGQGLEFLIYFQGNSAPDKSGLPSDRFSAERTGGSVSTLTIQRTQQEDSAVYLCASSLVSPQYGYTFGSGTRLTVV.

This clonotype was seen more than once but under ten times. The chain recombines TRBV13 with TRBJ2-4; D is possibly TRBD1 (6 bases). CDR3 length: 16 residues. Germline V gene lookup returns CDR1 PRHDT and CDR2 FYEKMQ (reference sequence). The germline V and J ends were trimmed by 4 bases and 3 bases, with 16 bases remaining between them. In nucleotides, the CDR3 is TGTGCCAGCAGCTCCTCGGGACACCCAAACAAAAACATTCAGTACTTC. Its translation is CASSSSGHPNKNIQYF.

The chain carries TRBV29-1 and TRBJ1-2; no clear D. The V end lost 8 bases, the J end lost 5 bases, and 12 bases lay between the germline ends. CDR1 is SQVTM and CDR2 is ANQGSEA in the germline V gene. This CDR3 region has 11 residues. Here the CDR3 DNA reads TGCAGCAGCCCGACGGGGTATGGCTACACCTTC. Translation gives CSSPTGYGYTF.

CDR3 loop: CASSQDAASGGAVYPDTQYF. Written as DNA, the CDR3 is TGCGCCAGCAGCCAAGATGCGGCTAGCGGGGGGGCCGTTTACCCAGATACGCAGTATTTT. J is TRBJ2-3 and V is TRBV4-3; 12 bases are a match to TRBD2. The CDR3 runs to 20 residues. V was pared by 0 bases and J by 4 bases, with 14 bases of the junction left unmatched. In germline, CDR1 is LGHNA, CDR2 YSLEER.

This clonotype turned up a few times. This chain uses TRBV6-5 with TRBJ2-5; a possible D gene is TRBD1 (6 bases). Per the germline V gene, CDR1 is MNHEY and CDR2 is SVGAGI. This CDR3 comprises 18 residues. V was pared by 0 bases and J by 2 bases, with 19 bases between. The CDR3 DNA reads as TGTGCCAGCAGTTACTCGGACTTGCAGGGGTCCCAGCAAGAGACCCAGTACTTC. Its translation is CASSYSDLQGSQQETQYF.